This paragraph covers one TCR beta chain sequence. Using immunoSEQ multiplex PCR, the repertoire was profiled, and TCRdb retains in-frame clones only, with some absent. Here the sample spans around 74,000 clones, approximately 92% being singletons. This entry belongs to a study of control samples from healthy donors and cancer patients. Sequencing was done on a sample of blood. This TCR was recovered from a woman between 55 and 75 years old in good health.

DNA for the CDR3: TGTGCCAGCAGTGCTCCGGGACTAGCGGGAGAGTATACCTATTACGAGCAGTACTTC. The encoded protein is CASSAPGLAGEYTYYEQYF. The chain joins TRBV6-4 to TRBJ2-7; TRBD2 aligns across 14 bases. Germline lookup yields CDR1 MRHNA and CDR2 SNTAGT. This CDR3 has 19 amino acids. The V segment lost 4 bases and the J segment 4 bases; nucleotides outside the gene matches: 15.